These 7 T cell receptor beta chains were all obtained from the same sample, sequenced in a study of shared clonotypes between healthy human individuals. The naive CD8 population came from CD45RO-negative cells selected for CCR7, without terminally differentiated effector memory CD45RA+ cells. Sequencing was performed with immunoSEQ multiplex PCR; in TCRdb, only in-frame clones are kept and a portion is missing. This repertoire shows around 1,900,000 clones, around 93% found once; its top ten account for around 1.7%. Sequencing input: naive CD8+ T cells from PBMCs. Receptors were obtained from a man aged 18 to 30 in good health. Some clones in this sample may be carry-over from other donors' samples.

The chain uses TRBV5-4 and TRBJ2-3; possibly TRBD2 for D (7 bases). V was cut by 2 bases and J by 5 bases, with 12 bases left in between. The CDR3 consists of 14 residues. The germline V gene has CDR1 SGHNT and CDR2 YYREEE (reference sequence). The CDR3 loop reads CASSFGGQGDTQYF. The CDR3 DNA sequence: TGTGCCAGCAGCTTCGGGGGGCAGGGAGATACGCAGTATTTT.

The chain is built from TRBV27 and TRBJ2-7; 12 nucleotides align to TRBD1. The CDR3 has 15 residues. V lost 8 bases, J lost 5 bases, and 10 bases stayed unmatched. Germline CDR1 and CDR2: MNHEY and SMNVEV (reference sequence). The CDR3 sequence: CASSIGGQGAHEQYF. The CDR3, as DNA: TGTGCCAGCTCGATAGGGGGACAGGGGGCCCACGAGCAGTACTTC.

A remark on this clone: This sample includes further DNA sequences coding for the same CDR3. V usage is TRBV27 and J usage is TRBJ1-1; tentatively, D is TRBD1 (5 bases). Per germline, CDR1 MNHEY and CDR2 SMNVEV (reference sequence). The CDR3 contains 13 residues. V was shortened by 3 bases and J by 5 bases, with 10 bases between the two germline ends. The CDR3 protein is CASSLGRGTEAFF. CDR3 bases: TGTGCCAGCAGTTTGGGCCGGGGGACTGAAGCTTTCTTT.

The chain joins TRBV27 to TRBJ1-1; 8 bases map to TRBD1. V shed 3 bases and J 1 base; nucleotides not matched to a gene: 4. Germline CDR1 reads MNHEY; CDR2 reads SMNVEV (reference sequence). This CDR3 is built from 15 residues. In DNA form, the CDR3 reads TGTGCCAGCAGTTTCAGGGACAGGAAGAACACTGAAGCTTTCTTT. This translates into CASSFRDRKNTEAFF.

About this clone: The same CDR3 is also encoded by other DNA sequences in this sample. The V gene is TRBV4-3, the J gene TRBJ2-1; the match to TRBD1 covers 9 bases. There are 14 residues in the CDR3. V dropped 3 bases and J dropped 4; count of bases not matched to a gene: 1. In germline, CDR1 is LGHNA, CDR2 YSLEER. The chain's CDR3 is CASSQGTGYNEQFF. The CDR3 DNA follows: TGCGCCAGCAGCCAGGGGACAGGGTACAATGAGCAGTTCTTC.

This clone has ten or more counts. This chain links TRBV28 with TRBJ1-1; TRBD1 matches 9 bases. This CDR3 has 15 residues. CDR1 is MDHEN and CDR2 is SYDVKM in the germline V gene. The trim removed 6 bases at V and 6 bases at J, leaving 11 bases unmatched. This CDR3 is CASRITGGHWAEAFF. For the CDR3, the DNA is TGTGCCAGCAGAATAACAGGGGGCCATTGGGCTGAAGCTTTCTTT.

The chain joins TRBV28 to TRBJ1-1; D is perhaps TRBD1 (5 bases). This CDR3 is 12 amino acids long. CDR1 is MDHEN, CDR2 SYDVKM, per germline. V shed 6 bases and J shed 8 bases, with 13 bases lying between them. Here the CDR3 DNA reads TGTGCCAGCAGCACCTTGGGGGGGGAAGCTTTCTTT. Protein sequence: CASSTLGGEAFF.